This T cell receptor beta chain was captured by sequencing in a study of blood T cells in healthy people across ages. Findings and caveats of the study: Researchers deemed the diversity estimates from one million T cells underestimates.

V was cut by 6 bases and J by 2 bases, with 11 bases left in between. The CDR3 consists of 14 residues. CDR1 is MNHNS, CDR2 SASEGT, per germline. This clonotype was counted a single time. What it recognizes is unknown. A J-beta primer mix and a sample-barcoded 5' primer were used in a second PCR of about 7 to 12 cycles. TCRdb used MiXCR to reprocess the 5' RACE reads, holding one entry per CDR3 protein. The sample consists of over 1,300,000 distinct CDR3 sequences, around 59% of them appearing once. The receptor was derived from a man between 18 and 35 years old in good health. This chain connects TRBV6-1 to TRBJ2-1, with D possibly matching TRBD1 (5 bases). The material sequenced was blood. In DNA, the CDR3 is TGTGCCAGCAGGGATGACAGAACCTACAATGAGCAGTTCTTC. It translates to CASRDDRTYNEQFF.